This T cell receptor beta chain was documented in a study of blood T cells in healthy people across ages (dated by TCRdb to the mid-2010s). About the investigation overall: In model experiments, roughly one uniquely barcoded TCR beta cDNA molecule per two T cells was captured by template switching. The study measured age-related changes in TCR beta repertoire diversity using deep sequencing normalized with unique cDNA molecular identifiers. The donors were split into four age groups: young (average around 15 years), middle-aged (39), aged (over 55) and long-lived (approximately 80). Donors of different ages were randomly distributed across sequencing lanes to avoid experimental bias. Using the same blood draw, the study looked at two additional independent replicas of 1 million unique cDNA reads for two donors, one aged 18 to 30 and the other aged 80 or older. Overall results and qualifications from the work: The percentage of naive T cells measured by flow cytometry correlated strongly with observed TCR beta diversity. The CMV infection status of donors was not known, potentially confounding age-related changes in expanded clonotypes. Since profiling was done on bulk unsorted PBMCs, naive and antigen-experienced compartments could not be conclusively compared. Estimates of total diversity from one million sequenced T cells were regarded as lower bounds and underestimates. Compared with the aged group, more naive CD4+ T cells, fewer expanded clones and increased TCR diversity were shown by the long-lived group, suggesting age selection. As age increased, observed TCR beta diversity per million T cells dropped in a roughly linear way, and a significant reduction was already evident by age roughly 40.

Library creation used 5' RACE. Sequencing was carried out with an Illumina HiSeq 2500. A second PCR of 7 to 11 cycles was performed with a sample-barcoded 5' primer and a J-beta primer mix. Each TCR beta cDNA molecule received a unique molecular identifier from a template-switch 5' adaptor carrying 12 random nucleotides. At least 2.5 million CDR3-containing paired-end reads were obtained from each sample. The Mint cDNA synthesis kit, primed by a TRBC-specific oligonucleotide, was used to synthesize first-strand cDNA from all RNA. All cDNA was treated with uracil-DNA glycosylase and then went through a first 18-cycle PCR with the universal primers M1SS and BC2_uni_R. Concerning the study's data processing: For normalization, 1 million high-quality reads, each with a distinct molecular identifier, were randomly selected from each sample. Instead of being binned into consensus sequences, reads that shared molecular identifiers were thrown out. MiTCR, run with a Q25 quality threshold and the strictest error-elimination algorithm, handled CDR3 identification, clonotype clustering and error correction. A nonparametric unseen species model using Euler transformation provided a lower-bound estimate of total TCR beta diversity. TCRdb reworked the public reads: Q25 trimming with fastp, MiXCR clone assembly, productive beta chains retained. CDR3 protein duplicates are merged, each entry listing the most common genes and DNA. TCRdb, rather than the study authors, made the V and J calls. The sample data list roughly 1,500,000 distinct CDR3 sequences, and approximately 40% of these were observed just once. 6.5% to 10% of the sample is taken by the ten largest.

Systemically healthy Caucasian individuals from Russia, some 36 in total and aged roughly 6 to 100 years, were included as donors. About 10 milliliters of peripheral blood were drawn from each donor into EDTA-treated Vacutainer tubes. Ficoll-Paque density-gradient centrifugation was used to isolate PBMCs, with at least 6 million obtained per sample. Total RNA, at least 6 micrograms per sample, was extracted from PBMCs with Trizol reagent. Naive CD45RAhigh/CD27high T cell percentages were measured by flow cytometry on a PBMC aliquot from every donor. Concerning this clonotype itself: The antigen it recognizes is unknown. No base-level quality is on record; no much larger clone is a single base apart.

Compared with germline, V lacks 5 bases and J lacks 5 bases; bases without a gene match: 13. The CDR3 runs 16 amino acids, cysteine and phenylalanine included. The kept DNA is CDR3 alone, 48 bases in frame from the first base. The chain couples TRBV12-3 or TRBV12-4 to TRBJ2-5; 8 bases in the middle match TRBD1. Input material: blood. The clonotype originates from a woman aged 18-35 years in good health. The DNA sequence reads TGTGCCAGCAGTCCCGACCAGGGGGCTTTAGGGGAGACCCAGTACTTC. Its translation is CASSPDQGALGETQYF.